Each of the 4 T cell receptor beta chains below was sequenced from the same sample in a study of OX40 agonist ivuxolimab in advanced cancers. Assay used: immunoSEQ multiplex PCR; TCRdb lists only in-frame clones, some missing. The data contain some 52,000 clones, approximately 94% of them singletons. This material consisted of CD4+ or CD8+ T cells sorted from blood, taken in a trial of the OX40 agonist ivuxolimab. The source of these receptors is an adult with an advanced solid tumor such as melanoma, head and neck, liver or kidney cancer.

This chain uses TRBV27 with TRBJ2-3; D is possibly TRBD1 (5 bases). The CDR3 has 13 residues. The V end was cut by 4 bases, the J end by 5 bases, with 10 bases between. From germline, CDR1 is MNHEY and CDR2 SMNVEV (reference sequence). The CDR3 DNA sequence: TGTGCCAGCAGTTCCCAGGGTTTAGATACGCAGTATTTT. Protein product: CASSSQGLDTQYF.

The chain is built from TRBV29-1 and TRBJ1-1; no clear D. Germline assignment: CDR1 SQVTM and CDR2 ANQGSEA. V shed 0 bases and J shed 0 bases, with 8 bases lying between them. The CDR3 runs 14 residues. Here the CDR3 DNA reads TGCAGCGTTGAAGATCGAACCGTGAACACTGAAGCTTTCTTT. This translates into CSVEDRTVNTEAFF.

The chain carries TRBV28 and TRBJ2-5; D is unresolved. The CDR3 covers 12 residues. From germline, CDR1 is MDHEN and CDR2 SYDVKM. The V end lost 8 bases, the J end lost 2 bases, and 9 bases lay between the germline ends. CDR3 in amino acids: CASRHLQETQYF. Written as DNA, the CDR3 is TGTGCCAGCCGGCACCTTCAAGAGACCCAGTACTTC.

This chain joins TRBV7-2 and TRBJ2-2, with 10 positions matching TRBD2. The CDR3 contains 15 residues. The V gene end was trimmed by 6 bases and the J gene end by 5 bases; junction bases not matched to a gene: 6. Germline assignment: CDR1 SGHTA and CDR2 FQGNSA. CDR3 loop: CASRLLAGLTGELFF. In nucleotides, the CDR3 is TGTGCCAGCAGGCTACTAGCGGGGCTGACCGGGGAGCTGTTTTTT.